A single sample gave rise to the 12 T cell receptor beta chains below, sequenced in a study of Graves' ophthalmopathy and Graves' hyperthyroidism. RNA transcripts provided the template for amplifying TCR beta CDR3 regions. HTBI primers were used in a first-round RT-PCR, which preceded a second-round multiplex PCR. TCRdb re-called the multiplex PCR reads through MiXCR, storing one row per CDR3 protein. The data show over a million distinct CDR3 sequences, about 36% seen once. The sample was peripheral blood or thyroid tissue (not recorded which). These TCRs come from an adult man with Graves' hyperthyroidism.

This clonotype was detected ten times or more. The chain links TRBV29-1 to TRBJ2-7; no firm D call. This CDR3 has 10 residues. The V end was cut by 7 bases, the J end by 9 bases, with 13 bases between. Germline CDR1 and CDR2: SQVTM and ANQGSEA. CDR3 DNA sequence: TGCAGCGCGAAATACTTAGGGCAGTACTTC. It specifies CSAKYLGQYF.

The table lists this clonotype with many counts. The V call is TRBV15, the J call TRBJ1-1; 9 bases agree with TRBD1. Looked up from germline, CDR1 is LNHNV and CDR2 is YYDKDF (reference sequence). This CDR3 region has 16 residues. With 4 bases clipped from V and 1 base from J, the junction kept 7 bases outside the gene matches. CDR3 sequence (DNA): TGTGCCACCAGCACCGACAGGGGGTACAGGAACACTGAAGCTTTCTTT. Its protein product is CATSTDRGYRNTEAFF.

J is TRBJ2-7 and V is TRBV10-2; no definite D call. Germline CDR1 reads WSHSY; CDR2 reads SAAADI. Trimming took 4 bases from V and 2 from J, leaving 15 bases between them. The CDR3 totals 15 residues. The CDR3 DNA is TGCGCCAGCAGTGCCAGCCGTGGCGGACCCTACGAGCAGTACTTC. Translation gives CASSASRGGPYEQYF.

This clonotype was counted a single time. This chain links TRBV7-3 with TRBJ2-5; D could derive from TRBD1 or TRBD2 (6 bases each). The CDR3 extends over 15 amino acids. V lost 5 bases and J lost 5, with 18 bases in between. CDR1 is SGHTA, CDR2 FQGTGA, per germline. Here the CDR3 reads CASSPSGDTWETQYF. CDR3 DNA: TGTGCCAGCAGCCCCTCGGGGGACACCTGGGAGACCCAGTACTTC.

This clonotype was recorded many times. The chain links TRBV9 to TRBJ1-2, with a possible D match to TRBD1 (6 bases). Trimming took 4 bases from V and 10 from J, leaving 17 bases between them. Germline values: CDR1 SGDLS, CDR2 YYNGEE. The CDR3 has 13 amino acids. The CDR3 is CASSPSRTEAYTF. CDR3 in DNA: TGTGCCAGCAGCCCGAGCAGGACAGAGGCCTACACCTTC.

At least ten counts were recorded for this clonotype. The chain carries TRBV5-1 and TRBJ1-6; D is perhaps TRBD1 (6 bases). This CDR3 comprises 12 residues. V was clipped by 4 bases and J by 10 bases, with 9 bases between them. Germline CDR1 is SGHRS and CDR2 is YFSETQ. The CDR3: CASSQGISPLHF. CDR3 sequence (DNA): TGCGCCAGCAGCCAGGGGATCTCACCCCTCCACTTT.

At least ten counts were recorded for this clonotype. The CDR3: CAISGLGRESSYEQYF. The DNA for the CDR3 is TGTGCCATCAGTGGGTTAGGGCGGGAGAGCTCCTACGAGCAGTACTTC. The chain couples TRBV10-3 to TRBJ2-7; TRBD2 matches 7 bases. The CDR3 is 16 residues long. The germline gives CDR1 ENHRY, CDR2 SYGVKD. V trimming: 4 bases; J trimming: 0 bases; junction bases outside the gene matches: 9.

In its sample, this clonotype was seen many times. The CDR3 loop reads CASSLGTGALLLYGYTF. The CDR3 DNA sequence: TGTGCCAGCAGCTTAGGCACAGGGGCGCTACTTCTCTATGGCTACACCTTC. This chain uses TRBV7-2 with TRBJ1-2, with TRBD1 matching over 7 bases. With V trimmed by 1 base and J by 4 bases, 12 bases remained unmatched. CDR1 SGHTA and CDR2 FQGNSA come from the germline V gene. The CDR3 extends over 17 amino acids.

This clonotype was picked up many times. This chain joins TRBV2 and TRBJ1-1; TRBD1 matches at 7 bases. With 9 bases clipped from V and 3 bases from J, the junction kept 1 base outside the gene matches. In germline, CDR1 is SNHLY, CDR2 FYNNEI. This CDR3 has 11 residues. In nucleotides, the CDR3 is TGTGCCAGTACAGGGGACACTGAAGCTTTCTTT. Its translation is CASTGDTEAFF.

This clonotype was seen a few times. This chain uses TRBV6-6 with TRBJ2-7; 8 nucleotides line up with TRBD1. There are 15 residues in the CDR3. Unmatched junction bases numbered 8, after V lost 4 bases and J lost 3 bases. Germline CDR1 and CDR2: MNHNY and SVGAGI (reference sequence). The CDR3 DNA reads TGTGCCAGCAGTTCCGGGACAGGAGCGTACTACGAGCAGTACTTC. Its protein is CASSSGTGAYYEQYF.

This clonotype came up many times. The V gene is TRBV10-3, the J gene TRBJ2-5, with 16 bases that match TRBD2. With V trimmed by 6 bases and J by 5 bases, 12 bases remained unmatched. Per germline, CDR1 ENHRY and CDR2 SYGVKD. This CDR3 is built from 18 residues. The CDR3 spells CAISEPGLAGGRGETQYF. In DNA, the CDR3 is TGTGCCATCAGCGAACCGGGACTAGCGGGGGGGCGCGGTGAGACCCAGTACTTC.

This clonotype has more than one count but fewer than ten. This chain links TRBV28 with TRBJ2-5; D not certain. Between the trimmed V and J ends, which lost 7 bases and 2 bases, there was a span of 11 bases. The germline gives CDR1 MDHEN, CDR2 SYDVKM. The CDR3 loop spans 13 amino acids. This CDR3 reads CASNPDIQETQYF. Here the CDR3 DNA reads TGTGCCAGCAACCCAGACATTCAAGAGACCCAGTACTTC.